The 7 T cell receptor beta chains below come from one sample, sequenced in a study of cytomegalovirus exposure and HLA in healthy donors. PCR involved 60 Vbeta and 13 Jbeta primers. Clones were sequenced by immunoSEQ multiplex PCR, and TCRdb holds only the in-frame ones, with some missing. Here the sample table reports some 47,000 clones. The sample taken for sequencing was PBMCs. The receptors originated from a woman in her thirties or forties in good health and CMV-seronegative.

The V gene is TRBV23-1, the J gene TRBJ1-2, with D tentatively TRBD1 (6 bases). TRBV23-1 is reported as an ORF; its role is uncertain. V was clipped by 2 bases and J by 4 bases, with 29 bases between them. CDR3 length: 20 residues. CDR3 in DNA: TGCGCCAGCAGTCAAGGTGGGTGGCAGGGGCGACCCTTACTTACCTATGGCTACACCTTC. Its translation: CASSQGGWQGRPLLTYGYTF.

Written as DNA, the CDR3 is TGCGCCAGCAGCTCCATCCCTAGCGGGGGGTACCACGAGCAGTACTTC. This translates into CASSSIPSGGYHEQYF. The rearrangement links TRBV5-1 to TRBJ2-7, with TRBD2 matching over 11 bases. CDR1 is SGHRS, CDR2 YFSETQ, per germline. V gave up 3 bases and J gave up 5 bases; unmatched junction bases: 10. This CDR3 comprises 16 residues.

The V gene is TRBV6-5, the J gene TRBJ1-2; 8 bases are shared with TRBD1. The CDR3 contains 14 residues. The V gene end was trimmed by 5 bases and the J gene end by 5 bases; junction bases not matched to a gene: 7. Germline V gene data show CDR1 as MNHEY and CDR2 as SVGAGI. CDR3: CASSRDRGWYGYTF. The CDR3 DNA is TGTGCCAGCAGTCGAGACAGGGGATGGTATGGCTACACCTTC.

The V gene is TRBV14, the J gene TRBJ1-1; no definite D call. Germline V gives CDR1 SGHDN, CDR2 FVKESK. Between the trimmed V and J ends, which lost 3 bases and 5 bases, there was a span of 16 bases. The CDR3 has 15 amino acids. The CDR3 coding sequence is TGTGCCAGCAGCCAGTCGAGGCGCGTTGGGACTGAAGCTTTCTTT. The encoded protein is CASSQSRRVGTEAFF.

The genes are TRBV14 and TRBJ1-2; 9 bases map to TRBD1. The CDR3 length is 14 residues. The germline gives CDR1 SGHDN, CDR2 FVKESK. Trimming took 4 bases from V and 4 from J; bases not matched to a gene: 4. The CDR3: CASSPRDRAYGYTF. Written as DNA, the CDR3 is TGTGCCAGCAGCCCTCGGGACAGGGCCTATGGCTACACCTTC.

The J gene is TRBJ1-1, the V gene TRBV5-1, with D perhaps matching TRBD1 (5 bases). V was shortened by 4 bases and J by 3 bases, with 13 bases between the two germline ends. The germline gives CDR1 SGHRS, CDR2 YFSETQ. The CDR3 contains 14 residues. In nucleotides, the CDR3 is TGCGCCAGCAGCGTGACAGTAGATGACACTGAAGCTTTCTTT. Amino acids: CASSVTVDDTEAFF.

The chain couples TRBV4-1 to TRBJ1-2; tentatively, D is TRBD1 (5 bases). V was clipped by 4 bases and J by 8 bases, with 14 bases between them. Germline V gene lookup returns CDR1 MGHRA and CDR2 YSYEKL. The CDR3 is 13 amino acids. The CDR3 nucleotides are TGCGCCAGCAGCCCGGACACGCTCGGGGGCTACACCTTC. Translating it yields CASSPDTLGGYTF.